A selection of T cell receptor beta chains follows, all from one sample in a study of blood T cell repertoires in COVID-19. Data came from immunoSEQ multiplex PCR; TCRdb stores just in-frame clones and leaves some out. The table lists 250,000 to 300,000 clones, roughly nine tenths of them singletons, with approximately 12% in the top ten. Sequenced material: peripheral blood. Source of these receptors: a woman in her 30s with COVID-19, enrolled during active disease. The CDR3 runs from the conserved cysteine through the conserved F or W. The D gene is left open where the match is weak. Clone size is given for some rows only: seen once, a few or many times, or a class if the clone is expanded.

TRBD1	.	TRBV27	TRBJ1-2	CASSSITGGGYGYTF	TGTGCCAGCAGTTCCATAACAGGGGGCGGCTATGGCTACACCTTC
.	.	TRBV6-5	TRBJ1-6	CASVLTGNSPLHF	TGTGCCAGCGTTCTGACAGGAAATTCACCCCTCCACTTT
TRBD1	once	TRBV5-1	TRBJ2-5	CASMDRAGGETQYF	TGCGCCAGCATGGACAGGGCGGGCGGGGAGACCCAGTACTTC
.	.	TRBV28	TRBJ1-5	CASSLSLGGPDQPQHF	TGTGCCAGCAGTTTGTCCCTGGGGGGGCCGGATCAGCCCCAGCATTTT
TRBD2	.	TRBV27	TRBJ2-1	CASRSGGAGGGQFF	TGTGCCAGCAGAAGCGGGGGTGCCGGCGGTGGGCAGTTCTTC
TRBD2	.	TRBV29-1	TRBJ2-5	CSVCPTSGGTQYF	TGCAGCGTCTGCCCCACTAGCGGGGGGACCCAGTACTTC
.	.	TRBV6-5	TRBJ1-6	CASSRSRGDSPLHF	TGTGCCAGCAGTCGTAGTCGCGGGGATTCACCCCTCCACTTT
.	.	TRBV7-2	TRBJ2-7	CASSLRRGSSYEQYF	TGTGCCAGCAGCCTGCGTAGAGGGTCCTCCTACGAGCAGTACTTC
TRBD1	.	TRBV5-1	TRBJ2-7	CASSLESGTGSYEQYF	TGCGCCAGCAGCTTGGAGTCCGGGACAGGGTCCTACGAGCAGTACTTC
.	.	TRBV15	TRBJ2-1	CATSRDLSEQFF	TGTGCCACCAGCAGAGATCTGAGTGAGCAGTTCTTC
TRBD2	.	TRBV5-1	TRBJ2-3	CASSSGLAVYISTDTQYF	TGCGCCAGCAGCTCCGGACTAGCGGTTTATATTAGCACAGATACGCAGTATTTT
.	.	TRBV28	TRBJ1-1	CASSRVGIEAFF	TGTGCCAGCAGCCGAGTCGGGATTGAAGCTTTCTTT
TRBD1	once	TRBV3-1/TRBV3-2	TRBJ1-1	CASSQAGTDTKF	TGTGCCAGCAGCCAAGCAGGGACAGACACTAAGTTT
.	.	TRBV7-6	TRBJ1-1	CASSQRDNLNTEAFF	TGTGCCAGCAGCCAGAGGGACAACCTGAACACTGAAGCTTTCTTT
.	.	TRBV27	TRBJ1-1	CASSFSAGISEAFF	TGTGCCAGCAGTTTTTCGGCAGGGATAAGTGAAGCTTTCTTT
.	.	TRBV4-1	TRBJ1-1	CASRPTGMNTEAFF	TGCGCCAGCAGGCCGACAGGCATGAACACTGAAGCTTTCTTT
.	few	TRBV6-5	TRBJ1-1	CASRDNRVSTEAFF	TGTGCCAGCAGGGACAACAGGGTGAGCACTGAAGCTTTCTTT
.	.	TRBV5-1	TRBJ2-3	CASSLFSADTQYF	TGCGCCAGCAGCTTATTCTCCGCAGATACGCAGTATTTT
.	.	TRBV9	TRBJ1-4	CASSVRGGAEKLFF	TGTGCCAGCAGCGTAAGAGGGGGTGCGGAAAAACTGTTTTTT
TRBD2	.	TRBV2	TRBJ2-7	CASSDPSGGAYEQYF	TGTGCCAGCAGTGACCCAAGCGGGGGAGCCTACGAGCAGTACTTC
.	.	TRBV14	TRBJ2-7	CASSPHAGRFTESYEQYF	TGTGCCAGCAGCCCCCATGCAGGTCGGTTTACAGAGTCCTACGAGCAGTACTTC
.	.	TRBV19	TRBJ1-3	CASPDSASGNTIYF	TGTGCCAGTCCCGACAGTGCCTCTGGAAACACCATATATTTT
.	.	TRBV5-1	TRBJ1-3	CASSLGAQGNTIYF	TGCGCCAGCAGCTTAGGGGCCCAAGGAAACACCATATATTTT
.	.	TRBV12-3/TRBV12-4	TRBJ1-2	CASTQGNNYGYTF	TGTGCCAGTACTCAGGGTAATAACTATGGCTACACCTTC
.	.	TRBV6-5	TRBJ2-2	CASSRQGTGELFF	TGTGCCAGCAGTCGTCAGGGCACCGGGGAGCTGTTTTTT
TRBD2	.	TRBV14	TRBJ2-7	CASSRLAGTFSYEQYF	TGTGCCAGCAGCCGGCTAGCGGGGACCTTCTCCTACGAGCAGTACTTC
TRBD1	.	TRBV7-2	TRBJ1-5	CASSTSTGGLPQHF	TGTGCCAGCAGCACGTCGACAGGGGGTCTGCCCCAGCATTTT
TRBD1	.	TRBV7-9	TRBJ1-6	CASARVDRGNSPLHF	TGTGCCAGCGCCAGGGTCGACAGGGGGAATTCACCCCTCCACTTT
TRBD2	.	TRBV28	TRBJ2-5	CASTPGGPQETQYF	TGTGCCAGCACCCCGGGGGGGCCCCAAGAGACCCAGTACTTC
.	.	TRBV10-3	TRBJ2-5	CAISEPPETQYF	TGTGCCATCAGTGAGCCCCCTGAGACCCAGTACTTC
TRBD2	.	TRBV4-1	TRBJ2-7	CASSQGGGGKGYEQYF	TGCGCCAGCAGCCAAGGAGGCGGGGGGAAGGGTTACGAGCAGTACTTC
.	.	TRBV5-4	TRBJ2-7	CASSFGPSTGEQYF	TGTGCCAGCAGCTTCGGCCCCTCGACGGGGGAGCAGTACTTC
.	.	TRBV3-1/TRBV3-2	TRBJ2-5	CASSGESETQYF	TGTGCCAGCAGCGGGGAGTCCGAGACCCAGTACTTC
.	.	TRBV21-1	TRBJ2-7	CASTLREKKMTYEQYF	TGTGCCAGCACTTTAAGGGAGAAGAAGATGACTTACGAGCAGTACTTC
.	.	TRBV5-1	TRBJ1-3	CASSLGQTSGNTIYF	TGCGCCAGCAGCCTCGGACAGACCTCTGGAAACACCATATATTTT
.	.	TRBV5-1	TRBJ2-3	CASSLKQVTDTQYF	TGCGCCAGCAGCTTGAAGCAGGTCACAGATACGCAGTATTTT
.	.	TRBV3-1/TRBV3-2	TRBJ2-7	CASSPRRGRGYEQYF	TGTGCCAGCAGCCCCCGGCGGGGTCGAGGCTACGAGCAGTACTTC
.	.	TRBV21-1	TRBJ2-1	CASRGERGIDNEQFF	TGTGCCAGCAGAGGCGAGCGGGGCATCGACAATGAGCAGTTCTTC
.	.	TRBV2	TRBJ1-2	CASSNRDNNTF	TGTGCCAGCAGTAACCGGGACAACAACACCTTC
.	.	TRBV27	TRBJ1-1	CASRRQSLLTEAFF	TGTGCCAGCAGACGACAGTCCCTTCTCACTGAAGCTTTCTTT
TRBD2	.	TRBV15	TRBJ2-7	CATSRESGGSSYEQYF	TGTGCCACCAGCAGAGAAAGCGGGGGGAGCTCCTACGAGCAGTACTTC
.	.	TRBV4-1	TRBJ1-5	CASSQSSGKGQPQHF	TGCGCCAGCAGCCAAAGTTCAGGGAAGGGTCAGCCCCAGCATTTT
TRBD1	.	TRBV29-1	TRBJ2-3	CSVDGDRGTDTQYF	TGCAGCGTTGACGGGGACAGAGGGACAGATACGCAGTATTTT
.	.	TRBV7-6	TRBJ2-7	CASSLGAGERYEQYF	TGTGCCAGCAGCTTAGGGGCAGGGGAAAGATACGAGCAGTACTTC
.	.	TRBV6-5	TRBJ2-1	CASNSAYNEQFF	TGTGCCAGCAATAGCGCCTACAATGAGCAGTTCTTC
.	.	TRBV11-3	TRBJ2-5	CASSFTAGEETQYF	TGTGCCAGCAGCTTTACAGCAGGGGAAGAGACCCAGTACTTC
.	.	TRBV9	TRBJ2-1	CASSPDGGYNEQFF	TGTGCCAGCAGCCCTGATGGGGGGTACAATGAGCAGTTCTTC
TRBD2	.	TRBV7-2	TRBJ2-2	CASSLVLAGTGELFF	TGTGCCAGCAGCTTAGTTCTAGCGGGGACCGGGGAGCTGTTTTTT
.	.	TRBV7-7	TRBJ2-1	CASSPQGWDYNEQFF	TGTGCCAGCAGCCCACAGGGTTGGGATTACAATGAGCAGTTCTTC
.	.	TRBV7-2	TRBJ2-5	CASSLPGGRETQYF	TGTGCCAGCAGCTTACCCGGGGGGCGGGAGACCCAGTACTTC
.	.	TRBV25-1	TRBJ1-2	CASSRGGGYTF	TGTGCCAGCAGTAGGGGTGGAGGCTACACCTTC
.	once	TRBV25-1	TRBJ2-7	CASSEGETSYEQYF	TGTGCCAGCAGTGAAGGGGAGACCTCCTACGAGCAGTACTTC
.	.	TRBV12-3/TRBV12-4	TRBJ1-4	CASSPPFREKLFF	TGTGCCAGCAGTCCCCCATTCCGGGAAAAACTGTTTTTT
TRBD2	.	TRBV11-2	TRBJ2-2	CASSLGGGGAQAGELFF	TGTGCCAGCAGCTTAGGGGGCGGGGGGGCACAGGCCGGGGAGCTGTTTTTT
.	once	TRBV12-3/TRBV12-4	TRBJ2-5	CASSSGEETQYF	TGTGCCAGCAGTTCCGGGGAAGAGACCCAGTACTTC